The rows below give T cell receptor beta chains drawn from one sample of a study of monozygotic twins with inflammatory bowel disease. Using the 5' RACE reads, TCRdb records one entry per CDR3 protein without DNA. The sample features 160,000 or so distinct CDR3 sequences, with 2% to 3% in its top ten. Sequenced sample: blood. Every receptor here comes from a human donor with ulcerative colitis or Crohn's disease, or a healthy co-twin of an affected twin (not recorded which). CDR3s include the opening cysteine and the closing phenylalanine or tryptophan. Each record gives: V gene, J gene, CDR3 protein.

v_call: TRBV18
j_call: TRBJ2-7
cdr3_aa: CASSPRVDEQYF

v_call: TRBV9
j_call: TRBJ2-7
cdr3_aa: CASSEGPSGEQYF

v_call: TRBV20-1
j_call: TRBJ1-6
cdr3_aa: CSAWPSGRGNSPLHF

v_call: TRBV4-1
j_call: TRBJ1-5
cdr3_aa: CASSQDWNQPQHF

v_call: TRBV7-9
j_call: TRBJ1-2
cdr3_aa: CASSPGTVNYGYTF

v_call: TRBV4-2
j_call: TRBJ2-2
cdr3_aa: CAISQEGTDFGELFF

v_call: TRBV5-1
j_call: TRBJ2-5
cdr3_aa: CASSLAGQRETQYF

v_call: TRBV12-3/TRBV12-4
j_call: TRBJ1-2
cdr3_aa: CASRSVGPRYGYTF

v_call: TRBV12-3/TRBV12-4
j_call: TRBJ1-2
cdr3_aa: CASSPEGRRVSGYTF

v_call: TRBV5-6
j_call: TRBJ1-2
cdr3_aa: CASSLAGVPGGGYTF

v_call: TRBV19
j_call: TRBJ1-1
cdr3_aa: CASTDRPNTEAFF

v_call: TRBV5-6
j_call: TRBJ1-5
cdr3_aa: CASSPDSSGQPQHF

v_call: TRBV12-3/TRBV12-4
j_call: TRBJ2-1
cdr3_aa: CASSSTLYGSYNEQFF

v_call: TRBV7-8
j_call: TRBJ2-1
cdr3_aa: CASSLGLAGFSSYNEQFF

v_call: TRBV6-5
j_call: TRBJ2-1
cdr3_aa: CASSYGGSRYNEQFF

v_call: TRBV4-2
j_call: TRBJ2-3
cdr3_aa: CASSQDSPGGSRADTQYF

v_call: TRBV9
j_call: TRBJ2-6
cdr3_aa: CASSSRSRVTANVLTF

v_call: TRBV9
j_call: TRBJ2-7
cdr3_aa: CASSVGGAGDDEQYF

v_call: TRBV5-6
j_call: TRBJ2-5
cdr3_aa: CASSLGRGGETQYF

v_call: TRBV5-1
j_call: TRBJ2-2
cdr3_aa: CASATSGGNTGELFF

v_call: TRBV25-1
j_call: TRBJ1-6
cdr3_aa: CASRGPVGSPLHF

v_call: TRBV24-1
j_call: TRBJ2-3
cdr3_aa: CATSELKGGLVTQYF

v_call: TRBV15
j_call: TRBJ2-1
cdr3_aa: CATSGYSGRVVYNEQFF

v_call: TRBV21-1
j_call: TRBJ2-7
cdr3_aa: CASSKRCYEQYF

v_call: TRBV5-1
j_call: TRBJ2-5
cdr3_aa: CASSAGAIQETQYF

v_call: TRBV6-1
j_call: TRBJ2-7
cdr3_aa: CASRDPPGLANEQYF

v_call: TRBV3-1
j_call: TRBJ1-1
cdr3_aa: CASSQGRANTEAFF